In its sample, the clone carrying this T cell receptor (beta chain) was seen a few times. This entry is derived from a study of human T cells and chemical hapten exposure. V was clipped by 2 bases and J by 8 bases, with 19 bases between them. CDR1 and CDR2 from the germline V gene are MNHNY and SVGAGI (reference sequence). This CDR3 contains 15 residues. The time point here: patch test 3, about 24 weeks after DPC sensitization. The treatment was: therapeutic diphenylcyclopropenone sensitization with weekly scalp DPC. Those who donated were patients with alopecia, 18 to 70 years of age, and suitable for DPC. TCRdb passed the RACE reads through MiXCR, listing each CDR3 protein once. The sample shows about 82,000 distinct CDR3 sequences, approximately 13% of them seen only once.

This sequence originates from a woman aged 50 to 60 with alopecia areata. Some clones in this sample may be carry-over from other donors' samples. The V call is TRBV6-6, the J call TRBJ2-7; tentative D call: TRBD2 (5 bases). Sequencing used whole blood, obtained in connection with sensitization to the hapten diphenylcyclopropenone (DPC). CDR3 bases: TGTGCCAGCAGTTACGGTCGGGGAAGCCCCGGAAAGCAGTACTTC. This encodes CASSYGRGSPGKQYF.